The next 8 T cell receptor beta chains were all read from a single sample in a study of cytomegalovirus exposure and HLA in healthy donors. Libraries were prepared by immunoSEQ multiplex PCR; TCRdb keeps only in-frame clonotypes and omits some of them. The sample holds 300,000 or so clones; nearly 90% are singletons and the top ten take approximately 0.96%. Source material: PBMCs. These receptors originate from a man aged 25-45 years in good health and CMV-seronegative.

This clone was recorded once. CDR3 protein: CASSLTGGMGNTEAFF. The CDR3, as DNA: TGCGCCAGCAGCTTGACAGGGGGCATGGGGAACACTGAAGCTTTCTTT. The chain links TRBV5-1 to TRBJ1-1; 9 nucleotides match TRBD1. In germline, CDR1 is SGHRS, CDR2 YFSETQ. With V trimmed by 1 base and J by 1 base, 5 bases remained unmatched. The CDR3 spans 16 residues.

This chain connects TRBV19 to TRBJ2-3, with a possible D match to TRBD2 (6 bases). V lost 3 bases, J lost 0 bases, and 13 bases lay in between. The CDR3 is made up of 16 amino acids. Germline V CDR1 and CDR2: LNHDA, SQIVND (reference sequence). This CDR3 is CASSMTGLFSTDTQYF. CDR3 DNA sequence: TGTGCCAGTAGTATGACGGGACTTTTTAGCACAGATACGCAGTATTTT.

The V call is TRBV5-1, the J call TRBJ1-3; a weak D match, TRBD1 (6 bases). Trimming removed 1 base from V and 4 bases from J, with 12 bases in between. The CDR3 has 15 amino acids. The germline CDR1 and CDR2 sequences are SGHRS and YFSETQ. The CDR3 nucleotides read TGCGCCAGCAGCTTGCAGGGGACCGCAGGAAACACCATATATTTT. Translation: CASSLQGTAGNTIYF.

This clone occurred many times. The genes are TRBV6-4 and TRBJ2-1, with 9 bases aligning to TRBD1. V dropped 6 bases and J dropped 9; count of bases not matched to a gene: 9. Per the germline V gene, CDR1 is MRHNA and CDR2 is SNTAGT. The length of the CDR3 is 14 residues. CDR3 DNA sequence: TGTGCCAGCAGCTTATCGACAGGGGGAGCTGAGCAGTTCTTC. Its protein product is CASSLSTGGAEQFF.

The gene calls are TRBV10-1 and TRBJ2-3; TRBD2 is a possible D gene (5 bases). Trimming left V 7 bases short and J 0 bases short, with 11 bases between. This CDR3 has 14 amino acids. CDR1 and CDR2 from the germline V gene are WNHNN and SYGVQD (reference sequence). The CDR3 region is CASNCTSSTDTQYF. The CDR3 DNA sequence: TGCGCCAGCAATTGTACTAGTAGCACAGATACGCAGTATTTT.

The chain is built from TRBV6-6 and TRBJ1-6; no clear D. The CDR3 spans 12 residues. Trimming took off 5 bases at V and 15 bases at J, with 14 bases between the two ends. In germline, CDR1 is MNHNY, CDR2 SVGAGI (reference sequence). The DNA of the CDR3 is TGTGCCAGCAGTACAGCGGCCGGGGTCCTCCACTTT. Translated: CASSTAAGVLHF.

The chain recombines TRBV5-6 with TRBJ1-2; a weak D match, TRBD1 (5 bases). V was clipped by 3 bases and J by 7 bases, with 10 bases between them. Germline V gives CDR1 SGHDT, CDR2 YYEEEE. This CDR3 has 12 residues. CDR3 sequence: CASSWGGSGYTF. The CDR3 DNA sequence: TGTGCCAGCAGCTGGGGGGGATCTGGCTACACCTTC.

The chain employs TRBV9 and TRBJ1-2; D is uncertain. Germline values: CDR1 SGDLS, CDR2 YYNGEE. CDR3 length: 13 residues. V was shortened by 2 bases and J by 4 bases, with 9 bases between the two germline ends. The CDR3 sequence: CASSVEGSYGYTF. The CDR3 coding sequence is TGTGCCAGCAGCGTGGAGGGAAGCTATGGCTACACCTTC.